This T cell receptor (beta chain) was captured in a study of identical twins. This clonotype was observed a few times. Its specificity is unknown. A template switching step contributed a universal primer site, while unique molecular identifiers were present in the cDNA. TCRdb reprocessed the 5' RACE reads via MiXCR and lists one record per CDR3 protein. The sample lists more than 250,000 distinct CDR3 sequences, around 8.8% seen once, with approximately 2% in the top ten. Findings of the study overall: Conclusions were drawn cross-sectionally by statistical analysis, without following the same donors.

Germline CDR1 MNHEY, CDR2 SVGAGI. This CDR3 region has 13 residues. Trimming cost V 0 bases and J 4 bases, with 6 bases left between them. This sample was shared with a second study, whose subject was yellow fever vaccine responses in identical twins.

The rearrangement uses TRBV6-5 and TRBJ1-2; D is possibly TRBD1 (6 bases). The specimen sequenced was memory (CD45RO+) T cells sorted from blood. This receptor was taken from a woman aged 18-35 years in good health. The CDR3 sequence: CASSYSGGYGYTF. The CDR3 DNA reads TGTGCCAGCAGTTACTCAGGGGGCTATGGCTACACCTTC.